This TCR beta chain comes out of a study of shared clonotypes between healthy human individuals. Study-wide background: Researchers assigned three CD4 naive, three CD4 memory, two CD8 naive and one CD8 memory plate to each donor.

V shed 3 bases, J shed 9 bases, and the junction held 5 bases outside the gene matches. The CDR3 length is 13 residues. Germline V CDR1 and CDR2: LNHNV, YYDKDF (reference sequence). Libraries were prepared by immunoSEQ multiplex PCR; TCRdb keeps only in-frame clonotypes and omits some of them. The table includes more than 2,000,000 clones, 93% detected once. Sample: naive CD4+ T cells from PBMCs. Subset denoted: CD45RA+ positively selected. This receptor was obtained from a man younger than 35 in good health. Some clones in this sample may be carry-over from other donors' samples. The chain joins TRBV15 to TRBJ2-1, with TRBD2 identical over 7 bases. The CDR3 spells CATSSSGGSEQFF. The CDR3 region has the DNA TGTGCCACCAGCAGTTCCGGGGGGAGTGAGCAGTTCTTC.